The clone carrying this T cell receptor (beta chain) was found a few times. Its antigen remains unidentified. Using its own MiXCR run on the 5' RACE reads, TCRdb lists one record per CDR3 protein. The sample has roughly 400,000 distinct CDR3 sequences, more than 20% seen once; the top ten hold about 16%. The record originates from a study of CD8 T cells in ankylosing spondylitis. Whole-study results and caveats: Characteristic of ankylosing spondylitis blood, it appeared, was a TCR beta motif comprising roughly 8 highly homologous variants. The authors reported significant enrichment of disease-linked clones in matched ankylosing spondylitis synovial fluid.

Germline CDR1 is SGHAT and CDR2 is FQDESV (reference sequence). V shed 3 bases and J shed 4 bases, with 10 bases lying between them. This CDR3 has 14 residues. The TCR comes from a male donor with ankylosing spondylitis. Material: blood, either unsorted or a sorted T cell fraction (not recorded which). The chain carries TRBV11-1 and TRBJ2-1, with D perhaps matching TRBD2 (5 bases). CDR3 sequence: CASSFVGRYNEQFF. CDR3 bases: TGTGCCAGCAGCTTCGTAGGGAGATACAATGAGCAGTTCTTC. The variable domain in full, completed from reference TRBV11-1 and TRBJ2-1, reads EAEVAQSPRYKITEKSQAVAFWCDPISGHATLYWYRQILGQGPELLVQFQDESVVDDSQLPKDRFSAERLKGVDSTLKIQPAELGDSAMYLCASSFVGRYNEQFFGPGTRLTVL.